This TCR beta chain was recovered during a study of T-cell memory formation after mild COVID-19. Whole-study context: The study found TCR clusters largely donor specific. Study observations and caveats: CD8+ contracting clones occupied EMRA, while CD4+ ones occupied mainly CM and EM. Prior to infection, memory already included some responding clones, suggesting cross-reactive memory joined.

TCR alpha and TCR beta cDNA libraries with sample barcodes and UMIs came from 5'RACE using constant-segment primers. TCRdb recomputed calls from the 5' RACE reads with MiXCR, one row per CDR3 protein. The profile shows more than 25,000 distinct CDR3 sequences, approximately 16% of them singletons. Trimming shortened V by 4 bases and J by 4 bases, and 10 bases separated the two germline ends. Looked up from germline, CDR1 is SQVTM and CDR2 is ANQGSEA. This CDR3 has 13 amino acids. This clonotype was observed at least ten times. Antigen: not known. The chain carries TRBV29-1 and TRBJ2-2, with D uncertain. The TCR was taken from an adult who had mild COVID-19 (a few samples of this study predate the infection). Cell type and time point are not known. Sequencing was carried out using PBMCs or a T cell subset sorted from them (not recorded which). CDR3 nucleotide sequence: TGCAGCGTTGCGGCGCGCGCCACCGGGGAGCTGTTTTTT. Its protein is CSVAARATGELFF.